This entry lists 5 T cell receptor beta chains sequenced from one sample in a study of molecular identifiers for immune sequencing clone quantification. TCRdb re-called the PCR reads with MiXCR, one entry per CDR3 protein. The sample consists of over 85,000 distinct CDR3 sequences, more than 20% of them appearing once. Sequences were obtained from naive CD8+ T cells from blood, with Jurkat cell RNA spiked in. Subset: FACS-sorted CD8+CD4-CCR7+CD45RA+ naive T cells. These receptors were collected from a human donor in good health. Some libraries in this study had Jurkat cell RNA spiked in.

This clonotype has just a few counts. The CDR3, as DNA: TGTGCCAGCTCCAGAGGACAAAATCAGCCCCAGCATTTT. This codes for CASSRGQNQPQHF. V and J are TRBV12-3 or TRBV12-4 and TRBJ1-5; a possible D gene is TRBD1 (5 bases). V was trimmed by 8 bases and J by 4 bases, leaving 12 bases between them. The CDR3 runs 13 residues.

This clonotype has at least ten counts. This chain uses TRBV9 with TRBJ2-7, with D unclear. Per germline, CDR1 SGDLS and CDR2 YYNGEE. The V end was cut by 4 bases, the J end by 0 bases, with 14 bases between. The CDR3 totals 15 residues. The DNA for the CDR3 is TGTGCCAGCAGCCCTTCTGGACGGAGCTCCTACGAGCAGTACTTC. Its protein product is CASSPSGRSSYEQYF.

This clonotype was detected ten times or more. The chain employs TRBV27 and TRBJ2-3; D unclear. Trimming left V 2 bases short and J 2 bases short, with 11 bases between. This CDR3 has 15 residues. Germline CDR1 and CDR2: MNHEY and SMNVEV (reference sequence). CDR3 in amino acids: CASSLAGPFTDTQYF. The CDR3 nucleotides are TGTGCCAGCAGTTTAGCAGGACCCTTCACAGATACGCAGTATTTT.

This rearrangement joins TRBV6-2 or TRBV6-3 to TRBJ2-5, with D possibly being TRBD1 (6 bases). V lost 5 bases to trimming and J lost 1 base, with 14 bases between them. The CDR3 loop spans 15 amino acids. Germline CDR1 MNHEY, CDR2 SVGEGT. The CDR3 sequence is CASSPPTGTQETQYF. CDR3 coding DNA: TGTGCCAGCAGTCCCCCGACAGGCACCCAAGAGACCCAGTACTTC.

In this sample, this clonotype turned up many times. The chain recombines TRBV19 with TRBJ2-2, with 12 bases lining up with TRBD2. With 2 bases clipped from V and 9 bases from J, the junction kept 4 bases outside the gene matches. The CDR3 is 15 amino acids. The germline gives CDR1 LNHDA, CDR2 SQIVND (reference sequence). CDR3 nucleotide sequence: TGTGCCAGTAGTATACTAGCGGGAGGGCCCTGGGAGCTGTTTTTT. This sequence encodes CASSILAGGPWELFF.